This entry lists 27 T cell receptor beta chains sequenced from one sample in a study of T cell repertoires in cytomegalovirus infection. TCRdb passed the reads through MiXCR, listing each CDR3 protein once. The sample has roughly 500,000 distinct CDR3 sequences; roughly 12% are singletons. Sequencing was carried out using PBMCs. The receptors derive from a human donor in good health (CMV status not recorded). Some clones in this sample may be carry-over from other donors' samples.

Ten or more counts support this clonotype. The chain employs TRBV5-1 and TRBJ2-7; D gene unclear. The CDR3 consists of 16 residues. Trimming cost V 0 bases and J 3 bases, with 16 bases left between them. Germline values: CDR1 SGHRS, CDR2 YFSETQ. The CDR3 reads CASSLEYRRSSYEQYF. As DNA, the CDR3 is TGCGCCAGCAGCTTGGAGTACAGACGTAGTAGCTACGAGCAGTACTTC.

The V gene is TRBV5-4, the J gene TRBJ1-4, with 9 bases aligning to TRBD1. The CDR3 is made up of 15 amino acids. Germline V lookup: CDR1 SGHNT, CDR2 YYREEE (reference sequence). V gave up 4 bases and J gave up 6 bases; unmatched junction bases: 7. The DNA for the CDR3 is TGTGCCAGCAGCCCCCCCGGGACAGGGTATGAAAAACTGTTTTTT. Translation gives CASSPPGTGYEKLFF.

The chain is built from TRBV20-1 and TRBJ2-7, with D unresolved. Germline CDR1 and CDR2: DFQATT and SNEGSKA (reference sequence). V lost 0 bases, J lost 4 bases, and 10 bases lay in between. CDR3 length equals 13 residues. CDR3 region: CSARDLQTYEQYF. CDR3 sequence (DNA): TGCAGTGCTAGAGATCTGCAGACGTACGAGCAGTACTTC.

This clonotype was counted ten times or more. The rearrangement joins TRBV29-1 to TRBJ2-3, with 11 bases lining up with TRBD2. Trimming took 6 bases from V and 1 from J; bases not matched to a gene: 6. The CDR3 has 15 residues. The V gene's germline CDR1 is SQVTM and CDR2 ANQGSEA. For the CDR3, the DNA is TGCAGCGTCGCTCCGACTAGCGGGGGCACAGATACGCAGTATTTT. This translates into CSVAPTSGGTDTQYF.

This clonotype was recorded at least ten times. V and J are TRBV28 and TRBJ1-2; D is undetermined. V was pared by 11 bases and J by 0 bases, with 10 bases between. CDR1 is MDHEN and CDR2 is SYDVKM in the germline V gene. The CDR3 is made up of 12 amino acids. CDR3 sequence reads: CALFGANYGYTF. The CDR3 DNA follows: TGTGCCTTGTTTGGTGCTAACTATGGCTACACCTTC.

This clonotype was counted ten times or more. The chain joins TRBV7-9 to TRBJ1-4, with 8 positions matching TRBD1. V shed 5 bases and J 8 bases; nucleotides not matched to a gene: 7. The germline V gene has CDR1 SEHNR and CDR2 FQNEAQ (reference sequence). This CDR3 is 14 amino acids long. CDR3 coding DNA: TGTGCCAGCAGCCCCGGGGCAGGGGGCGAAAAACTGTTTTTT. The encoded protein is CASSPGAGGEKLFF.

This clonotype has a handful of counts. The chain couples TRBV7-9 to TRBJ2-7, with 7 bases lining up with TRBD1. The CDR3 runs to 17 residues. Germline V gives CDR1 SEHNR, CDR2 FQNEAQ (reference sequence). V shed 4 bases and J 4 bases; nucleotides not matched to a gene: 16. The CDR3 reads CASSSGIGTEVPYEQYF. The CDR3 region has the DNA TGTGCCAGCAGCTCAGGAATAGGGACAGAGGTCCCTTACGAGCAGTACTTC.

This clonotype was counted at least ten times. V is TRBV7-9 and J is TRBJ2-1, with 9 bases aligning to TRBD2. Germline assignment: CDR1 SEHNR and CDR2 FQNEAQ (reference sequence). This CDR3 is 16 amino acids long. The J segment lost 4 bases and the V segment lost 0 bases, leaving 4 bases of the junction unmatched. As DNA, the CDR3 is TGTGCCAGCAGCTTAGCGCGGGGGGGCCCTTACAATGAGCAGTTCTTC. This encodes CASSLARGGPYNEQFF.

This clonotype was detected many times. The J gene is TRBJ2-7, the V gene TRBV24-1; 9 nucleotides line up with TRBD1. The germline CDR1 and CDR2 sequences are KGHDR and SFDVKD. The trim removed 0 bases at V and 3 bases at J, leaving 8 bases unmatched. The CDR3 is 17 residues long. The CDR3 loop reads CATSDLPSGQGIYEQYF. Here the CDR3 DNA reads TGTGCCACCAGTGATTTGCCATCGGGACAGGGAATCTACGAGCAGTACTTC.

This clonotype was found many times. The chain couples TRBV5-1 to TRBJ1-1; the D gene is possibly TRBD1 (5 bases). The CDR3 is 14 residues long. Germline V gene lookup returns CDR1 SGHRS and CDR2 YFSETQ. Trimming took 4 bases from V and 7 from J, leaving 17 bases between them. DNA for the CDR3: TGCGCCAGCAGCCGTTGGGAGGGGCTCGGTGAAGCTTTCTTT. Its translation: CASSRWEGLGEAFF.

This clonotype was picked up many times. The rearrangement links TRBV4-1 to TRBJ1-2; the D gene is possibly TRBD1 (5 bases). V was cut by 0 bases and J by 6 bases, with 8 bases left in between. Germline CDR1 is MGHRA and CDR2 is YSYEKL. The CDR3 is 13 residues long. In DNA, the CDR3 is TGCGCCAGCAGCCAAGATCTGGGGGATGGCTACACCTTC. It codes for CASSQDLGDGYTF.

The rearrangement joins TRBV7-3 to TRBJ2-7; D might be TRBD1 (6 bases). The CDR3 length is 12 residues. V lost 3 bases, J lost 9 bases, and 12 bases lay in between. Per the germline V gene, CDR1 is SGHTA and CDR2 is FQGTGA. The CDR3 DNA follows: TGTGCCAGCAGCTTGACAGGATCGGTGCAGTACTTC. Amino acids: CASSLTGSVQYF.

This clonotype was found many times. J is TRBJ1-1 and V is TRBV7-8; D is perhaps TRBD1 (5 bases). CDR1 is SGHVS and CDR2 is FQNEAQ in the germline V gene. The V end lost 0 bases, the J end lost 4 bases, and 15 bases lay between the germline ends. The length of the CDR3 is 16 residues. The CDR3 region has the DNA TGTGCCAGCAGCTTAGCCGCTAGGCAGGGCGGCACTGAAGCTTTCTTT. Translating it yields CASSLAARQGGTEAFF.

This clonotype was counted many times. The gene calls are TRBV5-4 and TRBJ2-2; TRBD2 might be the D (6 bases). This CDR3 contains 15 residues. Germline CDR1 SGHNT, CDR2 YYREEE (reference sequence). The V end lost 0 bases, the J end lost 1 base, and 7 bases lay between the germline ends. Here the CDR3 DNA reads TGTGCCAGCAGCTTGGGGGGGGAGAACACCGGGGAGCTGTTTTTT. Translation gives CASSLGGENTGELFF.

Many counts were recorded for this clonotype. The rearrangement links TRBV7-8 to TRBJ2-5, with D hard to call. Trimming cost V 7 bases and J 1 base, with 10 bases left between them. Germline V CDR1 and CDR2: SGHVS, FQNEAQ. The CDR3 is made up of 13 amino acids. The CDR3 reads CASNWVGQETQYF. The DNA of the CDR3 is TGTGCCAGCAACTGGGTAGGCCAAGAGACCCAGTACTTC.

This clonotype was seen ten or more times. The V gene is TRBV6-6, the J gene TRBJ1-2, with 10 nucleotides matching TRBD1. CDR1 and CDR2 (germline): MNHNY, SVGAGI (reference sequence). V was pared by 6 bases and J by 8 bases, with 12 bases of the junction left unmatched. The CDR3 spans 15 residues. The CDR3 sequence is CASSLPGQGWSGYTF. The CDR3 DNA sequence: TGTGCCAGCAGCCTTCCGGGACAGGGGTGGAGCGGCTACACCTTC.

The chain is built from TRBV5-1 and TRBJ2-7; no firm D call. The V gene's germline CDR1 is SGHRS and CDR2 YFSETQ. There are 15 residues in the CDR3. V lost 3 bases to trimming and J lost 2 bases, with 15 bases between them. As DNA, the CDR3 is TGCGCCAGCAGCTCCCGGACGGGTAAAGCCTACGAGCAGTACTTC. Encoded protein: CASSSRTGKAYEQYF. The entire variable domain, with the rest obtained from reference TRBV5-1 and TRBJ2-7, is as follows: KAGVTQTPRYLIKTRGQQVTLSCSPISGHRSVSWYQQTPGQGLQFLFEYFSETQRNKGNFPGRFSGRQFSNSRSEMNVSTLELGDSALYLCASSSRTGKAYEQYFGPGTRLTVT.

The chain recombines TRBV29-1 with TRBJ1-2; D is unclear. The CDR3 runs 9 residues. Germline V gene sequence: CDR1 SQVTM, CDR2 ANQGSEA. Trimming pared 5 bases from V and 8 bases from J, leaving 6 bases between. CDR3 DNA sequence: TGCAGCGTTCTCGAGGGCTACACCTTC. Its protein product is CSVLEGYTF.

This clonotype was found many times. V usage is TRBV5-1 and J usage is TRBJ1-2; maybe TRBD1 (5 bases). Germline CDR1 SGHRS, CDR2 YFSETQ. Deletions cut 0 bases from V and 8 bases from J, with 11 bases between. The CDR3 totals 13 residues. The CDR3 DNA reads TGCGCCAGCAGCTTGGAAGGGGCAGAAGGCTACACCTTC. As protein: CASSLEGAEGYTF.

This clonotype was seen at least ten times. This sequence joins TRBV7-9 and TRBJ1-5; D is perhaps TRBD1 (5 bases). V shed 3 bases and J shed 0 bases, with 18 bases lying between them. The V gene's germline CDR1 is SEHNR and CDR2 FQNEAQ (reference sequence). CDR3 length: 18 residues. CDR3 bases: TGTGCCAGCAGCTTCTTAGGCAGTGGGGCCTATAGCAATCAGCCCCAGCATTTT. It is translated as CASSFLGSGAYSNQPQHF.

The chain joins TRBV18 to TRBJ2-1, with D unresolved. CDR1 is KGHSH, CDR2 LQKENI, per germline. The germline V and J ends were trimmed by 1 base and 1 base, with 11 bases remaining between them. CDR3 length: 16 amino acids. The CDR3 here is CASSPQGPRSYNEQFF. As DNA, the CDR3 is TGTGCCAGCTCACCACAGGGTCCCAGGTCCTACAATGAGCAGTTCTTC.

This clonotype was seen many times. The chain carries TRBV19 and TRBJ2-7, with 8 bases lining up with TRBD1. V lost 3 bases, J lost 5 bases, and 9 bases stayed unmatched. This CDR3 has 15 amino acids. Germline CDR1 reads LNHDA; CDR2 reads SQIVND (reference sequence). The CDR3 DNA is TGTGCCAGTAGTATGGGGAGGACACAGGGGGACGAGCAGTACTTC. This codes for CASSMGRTQGDEQYF. Full variable domain (missing parts from reference TRBV19 and TRBJ2-7): DGGITQSPKYLFRKEGQNVTLSCEQNLNHDAMYWYRQDPGQGLRLIYYSQIVNDFQKGDIAEGYSVSREKKESFPLTVTSAQKNPTAFYLCASSMGRTQGDEQYFGPGTRLTVT.

This clonotype came up many times. The J gene is TRBJ2-7, the V gene TRBV12-5; tentative D call: TRBD1 (7 bases). Germline CDR1 LGHNT, CDR2 FRNRAP. The CDR3 has 17 residues. V was cut by 2 bases and J by 4 bases, with 21 bases left in between. The CDR3 loop is CASGLRTVGGGKYEQYF. The CDR3 coding sequence is TGTGCTAGTGGTTTGAGAACGGTCGGAGGGGGCAAATACGAGCAGTACTTC.

The chain uses TRBV7-9 and TRBJ2-5; 8 bases are shared with TRBD2. Trimming removed 9 bases from V and 3 bases from J; junction bases left unmatched: 6. The CDR3 consists of 13 residues. CDR1 is SEHNR and CDR2 is FQNEAQ in the germline V gene (reference sequence). DNA for the CDR3: TGTGCCAGAGGGCGGGAGGATGAAGAGACCCAGTACTTC. This codes for CARGREDEETQYF.

There are a few counts of this clonotype. The chain is built from TRBV15 and TRBJ1-3; D is unclear. Trimming cost V 7 bases and J 0 bases, with 10 bases left between them. The CDR3 consists of 14 residues. Germline CDR1 LNHNV, CDR2 YYDKDF (reference sequence). CDR3 amino acids: CATTLQHSGNTIYF. CDR3 nucleotide sequence: TGTGCCACCACTCTCCAGCACTCTGGAAACACCATATATTTT.

This clonotype was picked up a small number of times. V is TRBV20-1 and J is TRBJ1-2, with D possibly being TRBD1 (5 bases). Per the germline V gene, CDR1 is DFQATT and CDR2 is SNEGSKA (reference sequence). The CDR3 runs 14 residues. Between the trimmed V and J ends, which lost 3 bases and 5 bases, there was a span of 16 bases. In DNA, the CDR3 is TGCAGTGCTAGCTACAGGAGACTCGGGTATGGCTACACCTTC. This translates into CSASYRRLGYGYTF.

Ten or more counts support this clonotype. This chain connects TRBV5-6 to TRBJ1-3, with 9 positions matching TRBD1. Germline CDR1 reads SGHDT; CDR2 reads YYEEEE. V gave up 3 bases and J gave up 2 bases; unmatched junction bases: 9. This CDR3 is 17 amino acids long. CDR3 nucleotides: TGTGCCAGCAGCTCCGTCACAGGGGGCCTAGCTGGAAACACCATATATTTT. Its translation: CASSSVTGGLAGNTIYF.